These 16 T cell receptor beta chains were sequenced from one sample in a study of T cell repertoires in cytomegalovirus infection. MiXCR was run by TCRdb on the reads, yielding one entry per CDR3 protein. This sample has 310,000 or so distinct CDR3 sequences; around 25% occur once, and the top ten carry 11% to 15%. Sequenced material: PBMCs. Receptors were obtained from a human donor in good health (CMV status not recorded). Some clones in this sample may be carry-over from other donors' samples.

Comments on this clonotype: An end of the junction does not agree with germline; a read error may underlie this. The chain combines TRBV7-2 with TRBJ1-5; weak D call: TRBD1 (6 bases). Germline CDR1 SGHTA, CDR2 FQGNSA. This CDR3 has 14 amino acids. The CDR3 sequence is CASNLQGGNQPQHF. DNA for the CDR3: TGTGCCAGCAACTTACAGGGCGGCAATCAGCCCCAGCATTTT.

The sample holds a few counts of this clonotype. V is TRBV10-3 and J is TRBJ2-2, with TRBD2 identical over 9 bases. After removal of 4 bases from V and 6 bases from J, the junction contained 6 bases not matched to a gene. CDR3 length: 15 amino acids. CDR1 ENHRY and CDR2 SYGVKD come from the germline V gene. CDR3 DNA sequence: TGTGCCATCAGTGCGGCGGGAGGGCCCGCCGGGGAGCTGTTTTTT. This codes for CAISAAGGPAGELFF.

The chain has TRBV7-2 and TRBJ1-1; TRBD1 agrees at 7 bases. V lost 5 bases and J lost 4; bases outside the gene matches: 10. CDR1 SGHTA and CDR2 FQGNSA come from the germline V gene. The CDR3 sequence is 15 residues long. This CDR3 reads CASSQGGQGFTEAFF. In nucleotides, the CDR3 is TGTGCCAGCAGCCAGGGGGGACAAGGCTTCACTGAAGCTTTCTTT.

The V and J genes are TRBV5-1 and TRBJ2-1, with D perhaps assigned TRBD1 or TRBD2 (5 bases each). The CDR3 contains 14 residues. From germline, CDR1 is SGHRS and CDR2 YFSETQ. Trimming removed 4 bases from V and 6 bases from J, with 14 bases in between. CDR3 loop: CASSIVSGRNEQFF. For the CDR3, the DNA is TGCGCCAGCAGCATTGTCTCGGGACGCAATGAGCAGTTCTTC.

This clonotype was observed at least ten times. The chain employs TRBV7-2 and TRBJ2-7; D remains unclear. This CDR3 is built from 14 residues. With 2 bases removed from V and 3 bases from J, the gap between germline ends came to 11 bases. In germline, CDR1 is SGHTA, CDR2 FQGNSA. The CDR3 sequence is CASSLSQGNYEQYF. In DNA, the CDR3 is TGTGCCAGCAGCTTAAGCCAAGGAAACTACGAGCAGTACTTC.

This clonotype has more than one count but fewer than ten. The chain combines TRBV12-3 or TRBV12-4 with TRBJ1-5; TRBD1 might be the D (6 bases). V dropped 1 base and J dropped 5 bases, with 9 bases sitting between them. The CDR3 loop spans 14 amino acids. In DNA, the CDR3 is TGTGCCAGCAGTTTAGTAGGGGGGTATCAGCCCCAGCATTTT. It encodes CASSLVGGYQPQHF.

The rearrangement uses TRBV4-1 and TRBJ2-7; tentatively, D is TRBD1 (6 bases). The CDR3 sequence is 18 residues long. V was trimmed by 4 bases and J by 2 bases, leaving 24 bases between them. Germline-derived CDR1 and CDR2 are MGHRA and YSYEKL. The CDR3 is CASSPNAVAPEGAYEQYF. The CDR3 region has the DNA TGCGCCAGCAGCCCTAACGCGGTAGCGCCCGAGGGGGCCTACGAGCAGTACTTC.

CDR3 nucleotides: TGTGCCAGCAGCTCCTTGGGGACAGGGGGGTCGAACACTGAAGCTTTCTTT. This encodes CASSSLGTGGSNTEAFF. The chain recombines TRBV5-5 with TRBJ1-1; 11 bases are shared with TRBD1. The CDR3 sequence is 17 residues long. Germline CDR1 is SGHKS and CDR2 is YYEKEE (reference sequence). The trim removed 3 bases at V and 1 base at J, leaving 8 bases unmatched.

This clonotype occurred a few times. The V and J genes are TRBV6-5 and TRBJ2-1, with 7 bases fitting TRBD2. The CDR3 is 15 residues long. Germline V lookup: CDR1 MNHEY, CDR2 SVGAGI. V shed 6 bases, J shed 2 bases, and the junction held 7 bases outside the gene matches. CDR3 coding DNA: TGTGCCAGCAGAACGACGGGGGGAGCCTACAATGAGCAGTTCTTC. Amino acids: CASRTTGGAYNEQFF.

This clonotype has a count of ten or more. The chain has TRBV7-2 and TRBJ1-1; possibly TRBD1 for D (5 bases). Germline CDR1 SGHTA, CDR2 FQGNSA. The length of the CDR3 is 13 residues. V dropped 7 bases and J dropped 3 bases, with 12 bases sitting between them. The CDR3 spells CASTPGPHTEAFF. CDR3 coding DNA: TGTGCCAGCACCCCGGGACCGCACACTGAAGCTTTCTTT.

The V call is TRBV19, the J call TRBJ2-7, with TRBD1 matching over 10 bases. This CDR3 contains 14 residues. V shed 5 bases and J 4 bases; nucleotides not matched to a gene: 5. Germline CDR1 LNHDA, CDR2 SQIVND (reference sequence). The CDR3 region is CASSSSGQGYEQYF. The CDR3 DNA reads as TGTGCCAGTAGTTCGTCGGGACAGGGGTACGAGCAGTACTTC.

CDR3 DNA: TGTGCCAGCAGTCCCGAAGGGTGGGGCGGTGAGCAGTTCTTC. Its protein product is CASSPEGWGGEQFF. This chain joins TRBV6-4 and TRBJ2-1, with a weak D call TRBD1 (5 bases). From germline, CDR1 is MRHNA and CDR2 SNTAGT. The CDR3 contains 14 residues. V was pared by 5 bases and J by 9 bases, with 17 bases between.

The sample holds a few counts of this clonotype. The chain is built from TRBV12-3 or TRBV12-4 and TRBJ1-2; D unresolved. The ends were cut back, 5 bases at V and 6 bases at J, with 19 bases in the middle. The CDR3 extends over 15 amino acids. The chain's CDR3 is CASSQSPGIQNGYTF. The CDR3 bases are TGTGCCAGCAGTCAATCTCCGGGAATTCAGAATGGCTACACCTTC.

The V and J genes are TRBV11-2 and TRBJ2-2; a possible D gene is TRBD2 (5 bases). The germline gives CDR1 SGHAT, CDR2 FQNNGV. V was clipped by 7 bases and J by 6 bases, with 15 bases between them. The CDR3 runs to 14 residues. DNA of the CDR3: TGTGCCAGCACTCTTGGTACGAGGGCCGGGGAGCTGTTTTTT. Protein product: CASTLGTRAGELFF.

The genes are TRBV25-1 and TRBJ2-1, with D perhaps TRBD1 or TRBD2 (6 bases each). The germline V and J ends were trimmed by 5 bases and 10 bases, with 18 bases remaining between them. CDR1 MGHDK and CDR2 SYGVNS come from the germline V gene. The CDR3 length is 14 residues. As DNA, the CDR3 is TGTGCCAGCAGTTGGGGGGCAGTGGGGGGAGAGCAGTTCTTC. It yields the protein CASSWGAVGGEQFF.

V usage is TRBV12-5 and J usage is TRBJ2-7; D is uncertain. Germline V gene data show CDR1 as LGHNT and CDR2 as FRNRAP. The germline V and J ends were trimmed by 9 bases and 5 bases, with 17 bases remaining between them. The CDR3 extends over 13 amino acids. CDR3 protein: CASSVGLENEQYV. The CDR3 nucleotides read TGTGCTAGCTCAGTGGGCCTAGAAAACGAGCAGTACGTC.